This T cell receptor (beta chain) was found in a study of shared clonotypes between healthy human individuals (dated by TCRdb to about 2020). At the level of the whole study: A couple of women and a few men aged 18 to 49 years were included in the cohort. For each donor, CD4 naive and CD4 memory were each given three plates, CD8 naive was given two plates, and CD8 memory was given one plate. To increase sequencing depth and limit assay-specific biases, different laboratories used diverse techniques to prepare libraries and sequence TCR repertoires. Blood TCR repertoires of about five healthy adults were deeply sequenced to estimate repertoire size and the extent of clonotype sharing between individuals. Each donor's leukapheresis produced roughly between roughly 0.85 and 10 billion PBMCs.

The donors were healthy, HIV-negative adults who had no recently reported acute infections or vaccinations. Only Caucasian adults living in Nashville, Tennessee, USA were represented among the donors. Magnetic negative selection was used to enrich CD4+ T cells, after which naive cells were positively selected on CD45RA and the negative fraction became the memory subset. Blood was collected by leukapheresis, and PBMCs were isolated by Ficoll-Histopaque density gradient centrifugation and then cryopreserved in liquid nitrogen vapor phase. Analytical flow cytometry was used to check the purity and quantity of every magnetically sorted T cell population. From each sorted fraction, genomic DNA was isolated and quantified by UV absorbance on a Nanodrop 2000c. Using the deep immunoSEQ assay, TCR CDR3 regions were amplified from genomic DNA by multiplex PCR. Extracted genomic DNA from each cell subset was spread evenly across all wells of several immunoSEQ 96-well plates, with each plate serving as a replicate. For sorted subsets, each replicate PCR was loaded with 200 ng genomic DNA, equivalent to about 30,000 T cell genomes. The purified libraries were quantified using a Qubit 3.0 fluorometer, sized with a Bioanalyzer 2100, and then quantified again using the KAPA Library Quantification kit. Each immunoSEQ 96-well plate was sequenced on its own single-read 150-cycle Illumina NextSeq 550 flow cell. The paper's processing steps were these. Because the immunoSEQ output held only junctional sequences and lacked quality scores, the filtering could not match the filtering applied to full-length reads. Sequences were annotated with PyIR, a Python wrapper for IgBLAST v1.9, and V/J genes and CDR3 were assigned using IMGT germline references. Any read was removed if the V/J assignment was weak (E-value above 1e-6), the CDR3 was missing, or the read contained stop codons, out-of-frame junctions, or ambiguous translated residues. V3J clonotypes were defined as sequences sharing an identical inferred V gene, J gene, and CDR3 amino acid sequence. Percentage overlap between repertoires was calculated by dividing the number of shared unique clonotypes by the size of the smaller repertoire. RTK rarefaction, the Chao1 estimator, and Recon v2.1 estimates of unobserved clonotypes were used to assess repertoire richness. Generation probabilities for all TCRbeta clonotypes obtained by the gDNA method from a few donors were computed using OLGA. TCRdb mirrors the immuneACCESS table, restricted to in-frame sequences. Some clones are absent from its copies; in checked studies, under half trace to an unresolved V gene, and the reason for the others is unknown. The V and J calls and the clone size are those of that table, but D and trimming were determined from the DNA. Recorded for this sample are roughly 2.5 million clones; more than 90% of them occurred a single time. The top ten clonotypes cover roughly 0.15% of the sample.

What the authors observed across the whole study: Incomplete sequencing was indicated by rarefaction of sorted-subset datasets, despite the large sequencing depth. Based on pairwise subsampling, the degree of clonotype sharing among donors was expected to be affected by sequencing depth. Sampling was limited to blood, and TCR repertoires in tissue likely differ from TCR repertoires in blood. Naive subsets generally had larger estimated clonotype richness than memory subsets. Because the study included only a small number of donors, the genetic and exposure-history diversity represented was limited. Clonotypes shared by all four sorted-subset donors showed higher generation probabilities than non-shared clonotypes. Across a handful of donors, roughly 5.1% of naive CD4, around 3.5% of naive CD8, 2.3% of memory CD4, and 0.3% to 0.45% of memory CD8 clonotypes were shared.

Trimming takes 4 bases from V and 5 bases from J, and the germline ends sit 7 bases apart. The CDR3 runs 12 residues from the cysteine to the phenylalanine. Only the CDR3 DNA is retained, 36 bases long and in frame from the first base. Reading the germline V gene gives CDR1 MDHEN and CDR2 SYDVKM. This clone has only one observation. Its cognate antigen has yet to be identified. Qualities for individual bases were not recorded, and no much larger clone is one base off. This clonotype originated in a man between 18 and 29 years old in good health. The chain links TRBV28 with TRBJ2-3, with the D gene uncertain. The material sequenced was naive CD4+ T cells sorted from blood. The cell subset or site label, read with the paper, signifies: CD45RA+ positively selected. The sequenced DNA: TGTGCCAGCAGTTCCCCAAAAGATACGCAGTATTTT. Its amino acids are CASSSPKDTQYF.